This T cell receptor (beta chain) was sequenced in a study of T cells in Graves' hyperthyroidism and ophthalmopathy (dated 2019 in TCRdb). The study in broad terms: Peripheral blood was collected at initial diagnosis, before any treatment. In over five Graves' hyperthyroidism patients, the study also compared T-cell repertoires from thyroid tissue with T-cell repertoires from blood. According to the paper, TCR Vbeta CDR3 sequencing was carried out on some 130 peripheral blood samples, which came from approximately 41 ophthalmopathy, around 74 hyperthyroidism and approximately 17 progressor patients. The 100 discovery patients were randomly divided into training and test sets at a 7:3 ratio. To identify distinguishing TCR V-J signatures, a discovery cohort of around 100 patients was used, comprising 43 with Graves' ophthalmopathy and around 57 with stable Graves' hyperthyroidism. An independent validation cohort of around 19 hyperthyroidism patients and 17 patients who later progressed to ophthalmopathy tested prospective prediction of ophthalmopathy. After sampling, hyperthyroidism patients received methimazole starting at 30 mg daily, and ophthalmopathy patients received high-dose intravenous methylprednisolone. General study outcomes and caveats: Ophthalmopathy was separated from stable hyperthyroidism by a 13 V-J signature model, with about 86% sensitivity and just over 81% specificity obtained in cross-validation and 80%/75% obtained in testing. Most expanded thyroid clonotypes (frequency above 0.001) were also found in blood, which suggests that blood repertoires may mirror thyroid immune responses. Sample size was not statistically predetermined, and investigators were not blinded to group allocation. In validation, the model predicted progression to ophthalmopathy with 65% to 71% sensitivity and about 73% specificity, a median of approximately 6.5 months before onset.

V was cut back by 5 bases and J by 7 bases, leaving a gap of 11 bases between them. CDR1 and CDR2, looked up from the germline V gene, are SGHNT and YENEEA. The CDR3 starts with the cysteine, ends with the phenylalanine, and has 13 residues. The entry retains the CDR3 DNA only, 39 bases that are in frame from base 1. This clonotype was seen at least ten times. Its antigen is still unknown. Base qualities are missing; no much larger clone stands one base away. Amplification of TCR beta CDR3 regions was carried out from RNA transcripts. The first round of RT-PCR for the TCR CDR3 was performed with the HTBI primer set and the Qiagen OneStep RT-PCR kit. The libraries were constructed in a second round of multiplex PCR and then size-selected and purified. The libraries were sequenced on an Illumina HiSeq2000 using paired-end 100 bp reads. Concerning the study's data processing: SOAPnuke was used to process the raw data, with reads discarded if the reads contained adapters or uncalled bases, had a mean Phred below 15, or lacked an exact constant-primer or identifier match. COPE v1.2.5 was used to merge the high-quality paired reads, and each unique nucleotide sequence was defined as a clonotype. MiTCR v1.1 was used to align clonotypes to the IMGT TRBV, TRBD and TRBJ reference segments. The analysis included only V-J combinations with a frequency above 0.0001, which together covered 99% to 99.2% of the repertoires. The TCS score was defined as F50 (clonal expansion) divided by E x V (chaos), with BLOSUM62-based TCRdist calculated between CDR3 peptides within each V-J. Welch's t-statistics and random forest reduced 514 V-J features to roughly 13, which were used in a naive Bayes classifier (R e1071). TCRdb took the public reads, trimmed them with fastp at Q25, ran MiXCR for clone calling and kept in-frame beta chains. Every distinct CDR3 protein forms one entry, paired with its most common genes and DNA. The V and J calls here are based on TCRdb, not the publication. Present in this sample are a few hundred thousand distinct CDR3 sequences, 15% to 19% of which were seen just once. The top ten hold around a quarter of the sample.

Hyperthyroidism patients were newly diagnosed, had a disease duration of under 2 months, and were aged 18 to 65 years. Patients with uncontrolled infections, other autoimmune diseases, pregnancy or lactation were excluded. Diagnoses were based on clinical symptoms, serum thyroxine and TRAb, thyroid ultrasound and orbital computed tomography. For progressor patients, blood was drawn at the first diagnosis of hyperthyroidism, before any ophthalmopathy symptoms had appeared. PBMCs were isolated from more than 9 ml of fresh peripheral blood by Ficoll-Paque density gradient centrifugation. Patients classed as progressors first received a Graves' hyperthyroidism diagnosis and then went on to develop ophthalmopathy during follow-up. Trizol reagent was used to extract total RNA, and RNA quality was then checked on an Agilent 2100 Bioanalyzer.

The chain is assembled from TRBV11-3 and TRBJ2-2; the D gene is unclear. Sequenced: blood. This sequence originates from a young woman with Graves' hyperthyroidism that later progressed to Graves' ophthalmopathy. The nucleotide sequence is TGTGCCAGCAGCCCCCGACTTAGCGGGGAGCTGTTTTTT. The translation is CASSPRLSGELFF.